Listed below are T cell receptor beta chains from one sample, sequenced in a study of beta chain features in type 1 diabetes. Sequenced by immunoSEQ multiplex PCR; TCRdb stores in-frame clones only, minus some. This table has around 710,000 clones, 9.5% to 15% appearing once. What was sequenced was naive CD4+ T cells from blood. The receptors were gathered from a man aged 30 to 39 with type 1 diabetes. Both conserved end residues are part of each CDR3. The D gene is left open where the match is weak. Clone size appears in some rows only: once, few, many, or a class for an expanded clone.

clone size	V gene	D gene	J gene	CDR3 protein	CDR3 DNA
few	TRBV20-1	NA	TRBJ2-7	CSARANSEQYF	TGCAGTGCTAGAGCCAATTCCGAGCAGTACTTC
few	TRBV20-1	TRBD1	TRBJ1-2	CSAGQGRGYTF	TGCAGTGCTGGACAGGGACGAGGCTACACCTTC
NA	TRBV27	TRBD1	TRBJ1-2	CASSPWDRGNYGYTF	TGTGCCAGCAGTCCCTGGGACAGGGGAAACTATGGCTACACCTTC
few	TRBV19	TRBD2	TRBJ2-1	CASSLSGAGSYNEQFF	TGTGCCAGTAGTCTCAGTGGAGCGGGATCCTACAATGAGCAGTTCTTC
few	TRBV2	NA	TRBJ2-1	CASRPDTYNEQFF	TGTGCCAGCAGGCCGGACACCTACAATGAGCAGTTCTTC
NA	TRBV7-2	NA	TRBJ2-7	CASSLFYEQYF	TGTGCCAGCAGCTTATTCTACGAGCAGTACTTC
NA	TRBV30	TRBD1	TRBJ2-1	CAWKYRQGVSEQFF	TGTGCCTGGAAGTATCGACAGGGGGTCAGTGAGCAGTTCTTC
few	TRBV2	NA	TRBJ2-7	CASSEDVQGQGPYEQYF	TGTGCCAGCAGTGAAGATGTTCAGGGCCAGGGGCCCTACGAGCAGTACTTC
few	TRBV27	NA	TRBJ2-3	CAISRGGLDTQYF	TGTGCCATCTCGAGGGGGGGGCTTGATACGCAGTATTTT
NA	TRBV30	NA	TRBJ1-4	CAWSVLKRLEEKLFF	TGTGCCTGGAGTGTACTAAAACGACTTGAGGAAAAACTGTTTTTT
few	TRBV7-2	TRBD1	TRBJ2-3	CASSPSGQGTESDTQYF	TGTGCCAGCAGCCCCTCGGGACAGGGAACGGAATCAGATACGCAGTATTTT
NA	TRBV7-6	TRBD2	TRBJ2-1	CASSLRGGGGLIDEQFF	TGTGCCAGCAGCTTACGAGGAGGCGGGGGTCTCATAGATGAGCAGTTCTTC
few	TRBV29-1	TRBD2	TRBJ2-5	CSVEVGTSGGKETQYF	TGCAGCGTTGAAGTTGGGACTAGCGGGGGAAAAGAGACCCAGTACTTC
few	TRBV28	NA	TRBJ2-7	CASSSKARNNEQYF	TGTGCCAGCAGTTCCAAGGCCCGGAATAACGAGCAGTACTTC
few	TRBV18	TRBD2	TRBJ2-5	CASSRGTSGGQETQYF	TGTGCCAGCTCACGAGGGACTAGCGGGGGCCAAGAGACCCAGTACTTC
NA	TRBV5-1	TRBD1	TRBJ1-6	CASSPGTEGSPLHF	TGCGCCAGCAGCCCCGGGACAGAGGGTTCACCCCTCCACTTT
few	TRBV5-1	TRBD2	TRBJ2-7	CASSPISGGIYEQYF	TGCGCCAGCAGCCCCATATCGGGGGGGATCTACGAGCAGTACTTC
NA	TRBV30	NA	TRBJ2-7	CAWIPGRAYEQYF	TGTGCCTGGATCCCAGGGCGGGCCTACGAGCAGTACTTC
NA	TRBV7-2	TRBD2	TRBJ2-3	CASNRGGSSDTQYF	TGTGCCAGCAACCGCGGGGGGAGTTCAGATACGCAGTATTTT
NA	TRBV5-1	NA	TRBJ2-2	CASSFRDGDTGELFF	TGCGCCAGCAGCTTCCGGGACGGTGACACCGGGGAGCTGTTTTTT
NA	TRBV25-1	NA	TRBJ2-2	CASSEYWGSGELFF	TGTGCCAGCAGTGAATATTGGGGATCCGGGGAGCTGTTTTTT
few	TRBV7-2	NA	TRBJ1-5	CASSLVRDQPQHF	TGTGCCAGCAGCTTAGTCCGGGATCAGCCCCAGCATTTT